This T cell receptor (beta chain) was captured by sequencing in a study of CD4 T cells in relation to SARS-CoV-2 and coronaviruses. This clone was counted a few times. The target antigen is unknown. Clones were sequenced by immunoSEQ multiplex PCR, and TCRdb holds only the in-frame ones, with some missing. Of about 15,000 clones listed, around four fifths were seen once; the top ten hold about 30%. General observations from the study: Compared with monoreactive clones, crossreactive clones showed significantly weaker SARS-CoV-2 expansion.

CDR3 size: 15 residues. Unexposed donor CD4+ T cells date from about 2011-2018, before the COVID-19 pandemic. Isolation of CD4+ T cells took place after less than twelve days in culture. As cell numbers allowed, unexposed-donor CD4+ T cells faced SARS-CoV-2 S/N and four cold-coronavirus spikes. The rearrangement links TRBV21-1 to TRBJ1-5; whether TRBD1, the table's D call, matches the DNA was not checked. TRBV21-1 constitutes a pseudogene. This sequence was found in a human donor in good health. The specimen was CD4+ T cells from PBMCs, cultured in vitro. Here the CDR3 reads CASSGTGRNNQPQHF. CDR3 bases: TGTGCCAGCAGCGGGACAGGGAGGAACAATCAGCCCCAGCATTTT.